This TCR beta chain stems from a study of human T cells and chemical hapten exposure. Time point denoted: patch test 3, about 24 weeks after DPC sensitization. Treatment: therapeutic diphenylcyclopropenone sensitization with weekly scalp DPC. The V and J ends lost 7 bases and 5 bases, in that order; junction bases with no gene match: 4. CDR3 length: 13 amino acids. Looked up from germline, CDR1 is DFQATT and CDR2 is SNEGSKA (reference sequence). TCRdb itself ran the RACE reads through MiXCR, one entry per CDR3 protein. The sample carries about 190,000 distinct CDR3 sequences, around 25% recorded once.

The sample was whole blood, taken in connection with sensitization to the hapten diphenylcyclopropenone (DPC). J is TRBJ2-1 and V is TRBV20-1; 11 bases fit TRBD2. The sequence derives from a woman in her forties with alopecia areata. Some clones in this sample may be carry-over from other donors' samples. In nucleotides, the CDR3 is TGCAGTGGAACACTAGCGGGAGACAATGAGCAGTTCTTC. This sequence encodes CSGTLAGDNEQFF.